Listed below are T cell receptor beta chains from one sample, sequenced in a study of blood T cells in healthy people across ages. From the 5' RACE reads, TCRdb called clonotypes with MiXCR, one entry per CDR3 protein. The data hold around 990,000 distinct CDR3 sequences, with about 25% observed a single time. This sample also appeared in a second study, on T cells of mothers and their children.

Input material: blood. These receptors all come from a girl aged 2 to 9 in good health. Both conserved end residues are part of each CDR3. The order of the fields is clone size, V gene, J gene, D gene, CDR3 protein, CDR3 DNA. The D gene is left open where the match is weak. A clone size is listed for some rows: how often the clone was seen (once, few, many), or a class if it is expanded.

size: few
V: TRBV3-1
J: TRBJ2-1
D: -
CDR3: CASSQKVLGNEQFF
DNA: TGTGCCAGCAGCCAAAAGGTCCTGGGCAATGAGCAGTTCTTC

size: -
V: TRBV28
J: TRBJ2-6
D: -
CDR3: CASSFAITANVLTF
DNA: TGTGCCAGCAGTTTTGCAATAACGGCCAACGTCCTGACTTTC

size: few
V: TRBV9
J: TRBJ1-1
D: -
CDR3: CASSLGGFTEAFF
DNA: TGTGCCAGCAGCTTAGGTGGATTCACTGAAGCTTTCTTT

size: -
V: TRBV12-3/TRBV12-4
J: TRBJ2-6
D: TRBD1
CDR3: CASRVPGQGAFRANVLTF
DNA: TGTGCCAGCAGGGTACCGGGACAGGGGGCGTTTAGGGCCAACGTCCTGACTTTC

size: few
V: TRBV5-6
J: TRBJ1-2
D: -
CDR3: CASSRDNTQGYTF
DNA: TGTGCCAGCAGCCGGGACAATACTCAGGGCTACACCTTC

size: few
V: TRBV24-1
J: TRBJ2-1
D: -
CDR3: CATRSTGEDYNEQFF
DNA: TGTGCCACCAGATCGACGGGGGAGGACTACAATGAGCAGTTCTTC

size: -
V: TRBV7-7
J: TRBJ2-5
D: TRBD2
CDR3: CASSSSTSGRQETQYF
DNA: TGTGCTAGCAGCTCATCCACTAGCGGGAGGCAGGAGACCCAGTACTTC

size: few
V: TRBV4-3
J: TRBJ2-1
D: TRBD2
CDR3: CASSQRNPISGGAGVEQFF
DNA: TGCGCCAGCAGCCAAAGAAACCCAATTAGCGGGGGGGCAGGTGTTGAGCAGTTCTTC

size: -
V: TRBV10-2
J: TRBJ2-1
D: TRBD2
CDR3: CASQTPGLADNNEQFF
DNA: TGCGCCAGTCAAACCCCGGGACTAGCGGACAACAATGAGCAGTTCTTC

size: -
V: TRBV20-1
J: TRBJ1-2
D: -
CDR3: CSALRTGPYGYTF
DNA: TGCAGTGCTCTCAGGACCGGACCCTATGGCTACACCTTC

size: -
V: TRBV10-3
J: TRBJ2-4
D: -
CDR3: CAISDRGAAKNIQYF
DNA: TGTGCCATCAGTGACCGGGGGGCGGCCAAAAACATTCAGTACTTC

size: few
V: TRBV7-2
J: TRBJ2-7
D: TRBD2
CDR3: CASSLDSGFSEQYF
DNA: TGTGCCAGCAGCTTAGATAGCGGGTTTAGTGAGCAGTACTTC

size: -
V: TRBV18
J: TRBJ2-5
D: -
CDR3: CASSPEWSRETQYF
DNA: TGTGCCAGCTCACCAGAGTGGTCTCGAGAGACCCAGTACTTC

size: -
V: TRBV13
J: TRBJ1-4
D: -
CDR3: CASSLNAGEKLFF
DNA: TGTGCCAGCAGCTTAAACGCAGGGGAAAAACTGTTTTTT

size: -
V: TRBV18
J: TRBJ1-2
D: -
CDR3: CASSPPGGWYGYTF
DNA: TGTGCCAGCTCACCACCGGGAGGGTGGTATGGCTACACCTTC

size: few
V: TRBV5-1
J: TRBJ1-3
D: -
CDR3: CASYEGSAGNTIYF
DNA: TGCGCCAGCTACGAGGGCTCGGCTGGAAACACCATATATTTT

size: -
V: TRBV7-2
J: TRBJ2-7
D: TRBD1
CDR3: CASSPPGQAAYEQYF
DNA: TGTGCCAGCAGCCCGCCGGGACAGGCTGCCTACGAGCAGTACTTC

size: -
V: TRBV24-1
J: TRBJ1-2
D: -
CDR3: CATSDFRGRLYGYTF
DNA: TGTGCCACCAGTGATTTTCGGGGCCGCTTGTATGGCTACACCTTC

size: -
V: TRBV2
J: TRBJ1-5
D: -
CDR3: CASSVGPARNQPQHF
DNA: TGTGCCAGCAGTGTTGGGCCCGCAAGGAATCAGCCCCAGCATTTT

size: -
V: TRBV18
J: TRBJ1-1
D: -
CDR3: CASSISAGHGVVDTEAFF
DNA: TGTGCCAGCTCCATTAGTGCGGGACACGGAGTTGTGGACACTGAAGCTTTCTTT

size: few
V: TRBV9
J: TRBJ1-6
D: TRBD1
CDR3: CASSSGTESPLHF
DNA: TGTGCCAGCAGTTCCGGGACAGAGTCACCCCTCCACTTT

size: -
V: TRBV6-2/TRBV6-3
J: TRBJ2-2
D: TRBD1
CDR3: CASSGFQGDTGELFF
DNA: TGTGCCAGCAGTGGGTTCCAGGGGGACACCGGGGAGCTGTTTTTT

size: few
V: TRBV7-9
J: TRBJ1-2
D: -
CDR3: CASSPNQGYGYTF
DNA: TGTGCCAGCAGCCCCAACCAGGGCTATGGCTACACCTTC

size: -
V: TRBV19
J: TRBJ1-5
D: -
CDR3: CASSPLGWDPEGNQPQHF
DNA: TGTGCCAGTAGTCCTCTAGGGTGGGACCCCGAAGGCAATCAGCCCCAGCATTTT

size: -
V: TRBV29-1
J: TRBJ2-1
D: -
CDR3: CSVGRESNEQFF
DNA: TGCAGCGTGGGTCGGGAGTCTAATGAGCAGTTCTTC

size: -
V: TRBV20-1
J: TRBJ1-1
D: -
CDR3: CSARDLETTEAFF
DNA: TGCAGTGCTAGAGATCTTGAAACCACTGAAGCTTTCTTT

size: -
V: TRBV4-3
J: TRBJ2-1
D: TRBD1
CDR3: CASSQDQGDREYF
DNA: TGCGCCAGCAGCCAAGATCAAGGGGACAGGGAGTACTTC

size: -
V: TRBV5-1
J: TRBJ2-7
D: -
CDR3: CASSPLDGSYEQYF
DNA: TGCGCCAGCAGCCCCCTAGACGGATCCTACGAGCAGTACTTC

size: -
V: TRBV6-1
J: TRBJ2-1
D: TRBD2
CDR3: CASSRAGVNEQFF
DNA: TGTGCCAGCTCACGAGCGGGGGTCAATGAGCAGTTCTTC

size: -
V: TRBV29-1
J: TRBJ2-1
D: TRBD2
CDR3: CSFNSGNGNEQFF
DNA: TGCAGCTTTAATAGCGGGAACGGGAATGAGCAGTTCTTC

size: -
V: TRBV12-3/TRBV12-4
J: TRBJ2-5
D: -
CDR3: CASSLRETETQYF
DNA: TGTGCCAGCAGTTTGAGGGAGACGGAGACCCAGTACTTC

size: few
V: TRBV5-1
J: TRBJ2-5
D: TRBD1
CDR3: CASTTGQGTETQYF
DNA: TGCGCCTCTACGACGGGACAGGGTACGGAGACCCAGTACTTC

size: -
V: TRBV9
J: TRBJ1-2
D: TRBD1
CDR3: CASSGTGTGVCTF
DNA: TGTGCCAGCAGCGGGACCGGGACAGGGGTTTGCACCTTC

size: -
V: TRBV29-1
J: TRBJ1-2
D: -
CDR3: CSAIAGSTVYGYTF
DNA: TGCAGCGCGATAGCCGGGAGTACTGTCTATGGCTACACCTTC

size: many
V: TRBV28
J: TRBJ2-1
D: TRBD2
CDR3: CASSSGLANEQFF
DNA: TGTGCCAGCAGCTCGGGACTAGCGAATGAGCAGTTCTTC

size: -
V: TRBV4-1
J: TRBJ2-7
D: TRBD2
CDR3: CASSRTPLAGDSYEQYF
DNA: TGCGCCAGCAGCCGCACGCCGCTAGCGGGGGACTCCTACGAGCAGTACTTC

size: -
V: TRBV9
J: TRBJ2-2
D: TRBD1
CDR3: CASSPMGQLNTGELFF
DNA: TGTGCCAGCAGCCCTATGGGACAGCTGAACACCGGGGAGCTGTTTTTT

size: few
V: TRBV6-5
J: TRBJ2-5
D: -
CDR3: CASSYVRGGTQYF
DNA: TGTGCCAGCAGTTACGTACGAGGTGGGACCCAGTACTTC

size: -
V: TRBV2
J: TRBJ2-2
D: -
CDR3: CASILRGELFF
DNA: TGTGCCAGCATTTTGCGAGGGGAGCTGTTTTTT

size: few
V: TRBV6-6
J: TRBJ2-1
D: -
CDR3: CASSYGALASEQFF
DNA: TGTGCCAGCAGTTACGGCGCCTTAGCGTCGGAGCAGTTCTTC

size: many
V: TRBV13
J: TRBJ2-5
D: TRBD1
CDR3: CASSSRDSQETQYF
DNA: TGTGCCAGCAGCTCCCGGGACAGCCAAGAGACCCAGTACTTC

size: -
V: TRBV4-3
J: TRBJ1-2
D: -
CDR3: CASSQDIEGDSVGYTF
DNA: TGCGCCAGCAGCCAAGATATCGAGGGAGACTCGGTTGGCTACACCTTC

size: -
V: TRBV6-1
J: TRBJ2-7
D: -
CDR3: CASEDVEGHTYEQYF
DNA: TGTGCCAGCGAGGACGTGGAGGGCCATACTTACGAGCAGTACTTC

size: -
V: TRBV5-1
J: TRBJ2-3
D: -
CDR3: CASSLVFAQGSDTQYF
DNA: TGCGCCAGCAGCTTGGTATTTGCGCAGGGGTCAGATACGCAGTATTTT

size: -
V: TRBV10-3
J: TRBJ2-5
D: -
CDR3: CASRWAPQETQYF
DNA: TGTGCCAGTAGGTGGGCACCACAAGAGACCCAGTACTTC